This section outlines one T cell receptor beta chain sequence together with its context. Clones were read by immunoSEQ multiplex PCR, and TCRdb kept only the in-frame ones, dropping some. This table has 400,000 to 450,000 clones, about 89% appearing once. Trimming removed 5 bases at V and 5 bases at J, with 15 bases between. This CDR3 region has 15 residues. CDR1 and CDR2 (germline): LNHDA, SQIVND (reference sequence). This sample stems from a study of blood T cell repertoires in COVID-19. Background on the study: Material from acute and convalescent COVID-19 was sourced from the United States, Italy and Spain. PBMCs, B-cell-depleted T cells, or T cells were the source of the cDNA or gDNA that made up the material.

Seattle patients were enrolled while actively infected and followed longitudinally. This chain joins TRBV19 and TRBJ1-4; no reliable D call. This clonotype was obtained from a woman in her 40s with COVID-19, enrolled during active disease. Sequencing was carried out using peripheral blood. As DNA, the CDR3 is TGTGCCAGTAGTTTTCTGGGAGGTGAGAATGAAAAACTGTTTTTT. The encoded protein is CASSFLGGENEKLFF.